This T cell receptor (beta chain) is drawn from a study of T cell repertoires in cytomegalovirus infection. Across the whole study: CMV epitopes in the study were HLA-C-restricted (recently identified) and HLA-B-restricted (well studied). Public signatures in TCR beta pointed to CMV infection and matching HLA type. Findings and limits, study-wide: CMV-specific TCR beta clonotypes restricted by HLA-C dominated the ex vivo response. Cumulative public TCR beta family frequency identified CMV carriers with the relevant HLA.

Comment on this clonotype: Its target is not known.

MiXCR, run by TCRdb on the reads, gives a single entry per CDR3 protein. This sample has about 920,000 distinct CDR3 sequences, with approximately 30% found just once. The V gene's germline CDR1 is KGHDR and CDR2 SFDVKD. The CDR3 contains 16 residues. The V segment lost 3 bases and the J segment 3 bases; nucleotides outside the gene matches: 9. The chain recombines TRBV24-1 with TRBJ2-5; 7 bases are a match to TRBD2. The sample here was cultured CD8+ T cells from PBMCs, taken from culture after CMV antigen stimulation. This clonotype was sampled from a human donor in good health (CMV status not recorded). Some clones in this sample may be carry-over from other donors' samples. The CDR3 coding sequence is TGTGCCACCAGTGATGGGGGTAGTCTAGCGGAAGAGACCCAGTACTTC. It encodes CATSDGGSLAEETQYF.